This T cell receptor beta chain was retrieved from a study of blood T cell repertoires in COVID-19. Study at large: The cDNA or gDNA used as material had been derived from T cells, B-cell-depleted T cells, or PBMCs.

Study members were between roughly 18 and 90 years old and lived in some 22 US regions. Recovered status applied to Cohort 3 donors who had two consecutive negative PCRs. It also applied to those with clearance or with symptom resolution. Trimming pared 10 bases from V and 3 bases from J, leaving 22 bases between. Germline CDR1 reads MDHEN; CDR2 reads SYDVKM. This CDR3 contains 16 residues. Source study methods: Nucleated cell number was recorded as an estimate derived from reference gene primer amplification. Profiling relied on immunoSEQ multiplex PCR, and the TCRdb table lists in-frame clones only, not all of them. The V and J calls and clone size are taken from that table; D and trimming were inferred from the DNA. In the table there are about 130,000 clones, 78% of which are singletons.

The TCR comes from a woman aged 50 to 65 who had recovered from COVID-19. The specimen was PBMCs or T cells enriched from blood (not recorded which). The chain carries TRBV28 and TRBJ2-4, with a weak D call TRBD1 (6 bases). The CDR3 region is CATGQRDRSVKNIQYF. The CDR3 DNA reads TGTGCCACCGGGCAAAGAGACAGGTCCGTCAAAAACATTCAGTACTTC.